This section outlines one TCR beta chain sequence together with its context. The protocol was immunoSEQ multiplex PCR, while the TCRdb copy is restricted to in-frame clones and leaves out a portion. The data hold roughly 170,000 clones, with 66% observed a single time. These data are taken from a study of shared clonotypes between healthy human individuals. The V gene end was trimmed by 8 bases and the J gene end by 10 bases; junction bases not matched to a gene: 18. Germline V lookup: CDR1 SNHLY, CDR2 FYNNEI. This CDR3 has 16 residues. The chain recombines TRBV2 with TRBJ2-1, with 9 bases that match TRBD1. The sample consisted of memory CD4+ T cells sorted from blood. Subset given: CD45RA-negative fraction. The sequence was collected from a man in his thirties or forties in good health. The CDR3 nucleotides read TGTGCCAGCTGGGACAGGGCCTCGGGACGGCTACGCGAGCAGTTCTTC. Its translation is CASWDRASGRLREQFF.